One and the same sample provided the 16 T cell receptor beta chains below, sequenced in a study of blood T cell repertoires in COVID-19. Using immunoSEQ multiplex PCR, the repertoire was profiled, and TCRdb retains in-frame clones only, with some absent. This sample yields under 250,000 clones, of which around 80% are seen a single time; about 9% belongs to the top ten. The sample taken for sequencing was peripheral blood. These receptors were collected from a middle-aged man with active or convalescent COVID-19.

The rearrangement links TRBV7-6 to TRBJ2-1, with D uncertain. The germline V gene has CDR1 SGHVS and CDR2 FNYEAQ. Deletions cut 5 bases from V and 3 bases from J, with 8 bases between. CDR3 length: 13 amino acids. The CDR3 loop is CASSALGYNEQFF. The CDR3 region has the DNA TGTGCCAGCAGCGCCCTCGGCTACAATGAGCAGTTCTTC.

V usage is TRBV5-1 and J usage is TRBJ2-3; maybe TRBD1 (6 bases). V was trimmed by 0 bases and J by 1 base, leaving 15 bases between them. Germline-derived CDR1 and CDR2 are SGHRS and YFSETQ. This CDR3 contains 17 residues. CDR3 bases: TGCGCCAGCAGCTTGGTCGGACAGCCCTGGGGCACAGATACGCAGTATTTT. Translating gives CASSLVGQPWGTDTQYF.

The rearrangement links TRBV6-5 to TRBJ1-4; a possible D gene is TRBD1 (5 bases). CDR1 is MNHEY, CDR2 SVGAGI, per germline. The CDR3 covers 11 residues. The CDR3 DNA is TGTGCAAGCGCGGGGGGGGAAAAACTGTTTTTT. It yields the protein CASAGGEKLFF.

This clone was observed a handful of times. The rearrangement uses TRBV24-1 and TRBJ1-5; possibly TRBD1 for D (5 bases). Trimming took off 4 bases at V and 3 bases at J, with 15 bases between the two ends. Germline assignment: CDR1 KGHDR and CDR2 SFDVKD. The CDR3 loop spans 16 amino acids. The chain's CDR3 is CATSESQDLVNQPQHF. In nucleotides, the CDR3 is TGTGCCACCAGTGAGTCACAGGATTTGGTCAATCAGCCCCAGCATTTT.

The chain joins TRBV5-8 to TRBJ2-7; a weak D match, TRBD1 (5 bases). V lost 4 bases, J lost 3 bases, and 8 bases lay in between. Germline CDR1 and CDR2: SGHTS and YDEGEE. CDR3 length equals 12 residues. This chain's CDR3 is CASSDQGYEQYF. The DNA of the CDR3 is TGTGCCAGCAGCGACCAGGGCTACGAGCAGTACTTC.

The chain joins TRBV7-9 to TRBJ2-5; TRBD2 agrees at 8 bases. CDR1 SEHNR and CDR2 FQNEAQ come from the germline V gene (reference sequence). The CDR3 spans 15 residues. Trimming cost V 5 bases and J 5 bases; bases outside gene matches: 10. The CDR3 here is CASSPSGGAGETQYF. For the CDR3, the DNA is TGTGCCAGCAGCCCGTCCGGGGGGGCAGGGGAGACCCAGTACTTC.

The rearrangement uses TRBV7-9 and TRBJ2-1, with 7 bases matching TRBD2. The ends lost 9 bases at V and 0 bases at J; junction bases unmatched: 11. Per the germline V gene, CDR1 is SEHNR and CDR2 is FQNEAQ (reference sequence). This CDR3 spans 16 amino acids. CDR3 protein: CASVDGGGSSYNEQFF. CDR3 bases: TGTGCCAGTGTAGATGGCGGGGGAAGCTCCTACAATGAGCAGTTCTTC.

This chain links TRBV5-4 with TRBJ2-3; 9 bases align to TRBD2. The CDR3 totals 18 residues. CDR1 SGHNT and CDR2 YYREEE come from the germline V gene (reference sequence). J gave up 1 base and V 3 bases, and 12 bases lay outside the gene matches. CDR3 residues: CASSWGLATQGGTDTQYF. The DNA of the CDR3 is TGTGCCAGCAGCTGGGGACTAGCTACCCAGGGTGGCACAGATACGCAGTATTTT.

V and J are TRBV5-1 and TRBJ2-7, with TRBD1 identical over 12 bases. CDR1 is SGHRS and CDR2 is YFSETQ in the germline V gene. This CDR3 is 19 amino acids long. The J segment lost 4 bases and the V segment lost 4 bases, leaving 18 bases of the junction unmatched. The CDR3, as DNA: TGCGCCAGCAGCCCCCTGGGGACAGGGGGCCTTTCTGGTTTTTACGAGCAGTACTTC. Translating gives CASSPLGTGGLSGFYEQYF.

The chain links TRBV21-1 to TRBJ1-5; TRBD1, the table's D call, was not compared with the DNA. TRBV21-1 is marked as a pseudogene. This CDR3 has 14 amino acids. The CDR3 DNA sequence: TGTGCCAGCAGCCCACGACAGGGGAATCAGCCCCAGCATTTT. Translated: CASSPRQGNQPQHF.

The chain combines TRBV5-4 with TRBJ2-7, with 9 positions matching TRBD2. The CDR3 is 14 amino acids. The V gene end was trimmed by 1 base and the J gene end by 3 bases; junction bases not matched to a gene: 2. Germline V gene sequence: CDR1 SGHNT, CDR2 YYREEE (reference sequence). DNA for the CDR3: TGTGCCAGCAGCTTGAATAGCGGGAGCTACGAGCAGTACTTC. Its protein product is CASSLNSGSYEQYF. Combining the CDR3 with reference TRBV5-4 and TRBJ2-7 gives the whole variable domain ETGVTQSPTHLIKTRGQQVTLRCSSQSGHNTVSWYQQALGQGPQFIFQYYREEENGRGNFPPRFSGLQFPNYSSELNVNALELDDSALYLCASSLNSGSYEQYFGPGTRLTVT.

The V gene is TRBV11-2, the J gene TRBJ1-2; TRBD1 might be the D (5 bases). V lost 6 bases and J lost 4, with 18 bases in between. In germline, CDR1 is SGHAT, CDR2 FQNNGV. This CDR3 comprises 15 residues. In nucleotides, the CDR3 is TGTGCCAGCAGAAGTACGACAGAAACCATCTATGGCTACACCTTC. Translating it yields CASRSTTETIYGYTF. Together with reference TRBV11-2 and TRBJ1-2, the CDR3 gives the full variable domain: EAGVAQSPRYKIIEKRQSVAFWCNPISGHATLYWYQQILGQGPKLLIQFQNNGVVDDSQLPKDRFSAERLKGVDSTLKIQPAKLEDSAVYLCASRSTTETIYGYTFGSGTRLTVV.

The rearrangement joins TRBV7-9 to TRBJ2-1, with TRBD2 identical over 7 bases. The CDR3 is 13 residues long. V was clipped by 8 bases and J by 7 bases; unmatched bases: 8. CDR1 SEHNR and CDR2 FQNEAQ come from the germline V gene (reference sequence). CDR3 nucleotide sequence: TGTGCCAGCTCCTCGGGGGGAGGGAATGAGCAGTTCTTC. The encoded protein is CASSSGGGNEQFF.

The chain uses TRBV20-1 and TRBJ1-1; D perhaps matches TRBD1 (5 bases). CDR1 DFQATT and CDR2 SNEGSKA come from the germline V gene (reference sequence). Trimming pared 5 bases from V and 8 bases from J, leaving 12 bases between. This CDR3 has 11 residues. Here the CDR3 reads CSAAGGFEAFF. As DNA, the CDR3 is TGCAGTGCTGCGGGGGGGTTCGAAGCTTTCTTT.

This clone was picked up a small number of times. V usage is TRBV19 and J usage is TRBJ2-3; perhaps TRBD1 as D (5 bases). In germline, CDR1 is LNHDA, CDR2 SQIVND (reference sequence). This CDR3 spans 13 amino acids. Trimming removed 3 bases at V and 4 bases at J, with 8 bases between. The CDR3 reads CASSIQGSDTQYF. CDR3 DNA sequence: TGTGCCAGTAGTATCCAGGGTTCAGATACGCAGTATTTT.

The chain employs TRBV7-6 and TRBJ1-6; D gene ambiguous. CDR3 length equals 14 residues. Trimming shortened V by 1 base and J by 6 bases, and 7 bases separated the two germline ends. Germline V gene lookup returns CDR1 SGHVS and CDR2 FNYEAQ. Here the CDR3 reads CASSLVHSNSPLHF. The CDR3 DNA reads TGTGCCAGCAGCTTAGTGCACAGTAATTCACCCCTCCACTTT.